This TCR beta chain was sequenced for a study of OX40 agonist ivuxolimab in advanced cancers. Study-level information: Prior therapy, whether anti-PD-1, anti-PD-L1 or anti-CTLA-4, was allowed, and 35% to 40% had some.

A note on this clone: The antigen remains undetermined.

Germline V gives CDR1 SQVTM, CDR2 ANQGSEA. With 5 bases clipped from V and 3 bases from J, the junction kept 8 bases outside the gene matches. The CDR3 consists of 14 residues. Sequencing used immunoSEQ multiplex PCR; TCRdb keeps in-frame clones, though not all of them. Of 25,000 to 40,000 clones listed, just under 90% are singletons. Study-wide points: Some of the lowest clonal expansion was seen in partial responders at 0.1-3.0 mg/kg.

The chain couples TRBV29-1 to TRBJ2-3; 7 nucleotides match TRBD1. The sequencing used CD4+ or CD8+ T cells sorted from blood, collected in a trial of the OX40 agonist ivuxolimab. The origin of this receptor is an adult with an advanced solid tumor such as melanoma, head and neck, liver or kidney cancer. CDR3 nucleotide sequence: TGCAGCGTTCCCCTAGGGGGCAGTACAGATACGCAGTATTTT. Translating gives CSVPLGGSTDTQYF.